The rows below give T cell receptor beta chains drawn from one sample of a study of CD4 T cells in relation to SARS-CoV-2 and coronaviruses. Using immunoSEQ multiplex PCR, the repertoire was profiled, and TCRdb retains in-frame clones only, with some absent. The profile covers roughly 23,000 clones, with approximately 68% appearing a single time and around 20% taken by the ten largest. These receptors' targets are unknown. Material: CD4+ T cells from PBMCs, cultured in vitro. All receptors derive from a human donor in good health. The CDR3 runs from the conserved cysteine through the conserved F or W. Fields, in order: D gene, J gene, clone size, V gene, CDR3 protein, CDR3 DNA. The D gene is left open where the match is weak. Not every row has a clone size; where given, it reads once, few, many or a size class.

>.|TRBJ2-1|.|TRBV7-9
CASSSALDGLNEQFF
TGTGCCAGCAGCTCTGCTTTAGACGGCTTAAATGAGCAGTTCTTC
>.|TRBJ2-5|.|TRBV5-4
CASSAQVGVTQYF
TGTGCCAGCAGCGCCCAAGTCGGGGTGACCCAGTACTTC
>.|TRBJ2-3|.|TRBV6-5
CASSYHRADTQYF
TGTGCCAGCAGTTACCATAGGGCAGATACGCAGTATTTT
>.|TRBJ2-2|.|TRBV29-1
CSVGRGLGELFF
TGCAGCGTTGGGAGGGGGCTCGGGGAGCTGTTTTTT
>.|TRBJ1-4|few|TRBV2
CASSFQGRDEKLFF
TGTGCCAGCAGTTTCCAGGGGAGGGATGAAAAACTGTTTTTT
>.|TRBJ1-3|once|TRBV28
CASDRADASSGNTIYF
TGTGCCAGCGACCGCGCGGACGCAAGCTCTGGAAACACCATATATTTT
>.|TRBJ2-1|.|TRBV11-2
CASSLRGSYNEQFF
TGTGCCAGCAGCTTACGAGGCTCCTACAATGAGCAGTTCTTC
>.|TRBJ2-6|.|TRBV7-9
CASSPMRSFSSGANVLTF
TGTGCCAGCAGCCCTATGAGGTCTTTTAGCTCTGGGGCCAACGTCCTGACTTTC
>.|TRBJ2-7|.|TRBV5-1
CASSLDRVEQYF
TGCGCCAGCAGCTTGGACAGGGTCGAGCAGTACTTC
>.|TRBJ2-7|.|TRBV12-3/TRBV12-4
CASRSDRYEQYF
TGTGCCAGCAGGTCAGACAGATACGAGCAGTACTTC
>TRBD2|TRBJ2-1|.|TRBV3-1/TRBV3-2
CASSQGSGGARFF
TGTGCCAGCAGCCAAGGTAGCGGGGGGGCCCGGTTCTTC
>.|TRBJ2-3|.|TRBV18
CASSPPTDTQYF
TGTGCCAGCTCACCACCCACAGATACGCAGTATTTT